The 15 T cell receptor beta chains below all came from one sample that was sequenced in a study of T cells in women clearing cervical HPV infection. The assay was immunoSEQ multiplex PCR, and TCRdb's table has in-frame clones only and misses some. This sample's table reports some 30,000 clones. Sample: blood buffy coat. These receptors were obtained from a woman between 18 and 70 years old with a cervical HPV16 infection that either progressed to CIN3+ or cleared (not recorded which).

On this clone itself: Read data end 3 residues before the CDR3 end; the end is taken from the germline J gene. The chain uses TRBV10-3 and TRBJ2-1, with 16 bases lining up with TRBD2. Germline V gene lookup returns CDR1 ENHRY and CDR2 SYGVKD. The CDR3 contains 16 residues. The trim removed 8 bases at V and 8 bases at J, leaving 9 bases unmatched. The CDR3 is CAIGSGTSGGVDEQFF. Incomplete CDR3 DNA: TGTGCCATCGGATCGGGGACTAGCGGGGGGGTGGATGAG.

A word on this clone: Read sequence stops 3 residues before the CDR3 end, and the germline J gene provides the missing end. The V and J genes are TRBV7-9 and TRBJ1-5; 7 bases fit TRBD1. This CDR3 contains 13 residues. V was clipped by 5 bases and J by 4 bases; unmatched bases: 2. CDR1 is SEHNR, CDR2 FQNEAQ, per germline (reference sequence). The CDR3 loop is CASSPDRNQPQHF. Incomplete CDR3 DNA: TGTGCCAGCAGCCCGGACAGGAATCAGCCC.

On this clone itself: The read is 3 residues too short to cover the CDR3 end, so that end is filled in from the germline J gene. The genes are TRBV7-9 and TRBJ1-4, with a tentative D call TRBD1 (5 bases). Germline values: CDR1 SEHNR, CDR2 FQNEAQ (reference sequence). This CDR3 contains 15 residues. Partial CDR3 DNA: TGTGCCAGCAGCTCGCAACAGGAATATAATTCACCA. Translation: CASSSQQEYNSP. The whole CDR3 reads CASSSQQEYNSPLFF.

Of note for this clone: The read ends 3 residues shy of where the CDR3 ends; the end is completed using the germline J gene. The chain joins TRBV5-6 to TRBJ1-2; the match to TRBD1 covers 7 bases. The V gene's germline CDR1 is SGHDT and CDR2 YYEEEE. CDR3 length: 13 residues. CDR3 in amino acids: CASSTGDLGGYTF. Partial CDR3 DNA: TGTGCCAGTTCCACAGGGGACCTCGGGGGC.

Comments on this clone: Sequencing ends 3 residues short of the CDR3 end; the germline J gene provides the rest. The chain has TRBV18 and TRBJ1-2, with D perhaps TRBD1 (5 bases). CDR3 size: 15 residues. In germline, CDR1 is KGHSH, CDR2 LQKENI. V lost 4 bases and J 7 bases, leaving 19 bases between the germline ends. The CDR3 is CASSLGQIAGGGYTF. CDR3 bases read: TGTGCCAGCTCACTCGGGCAGATCGCCGGGGGTGGC.

For this clone: The read ends 3 residues early relative to the CDR3; the germline J gene fills the gap. This rearrangement joins TRBV6-2 or TRBV6-3 to TRBJ2-7, with TRBD1 identical over 8 bases. The V gene end was trimmed by 7 bases and the J gene end by 3 bases; junction bases not matched to a gene: 5. The length of the CDR3 is 13 residues. Germline V gene lookup returns CDR1 MNHEY and CDR2 SVGEGT. The sequenced CDR3 bases are TGTGCCAGCACTACAGGGGGGATCTACGAG. Its translation: CASTTGGIYE. In full, the CDR3 is CASTTGGIYEQYF.

On this clone: The CDR3 end falls 3 residues outside the read, so it is completed with the germline J gene. V gene TRBV7-6 combines with J gene TRBJ2-3; possible D gene TRBD1, 6 bases. The CDR3 sequence is 16 residues long. CDR1 and CDR2 from the germline V gene are SGHVS and FNYEAQ. The CDR3 region is CASSLVNPGVGETQYF. The sequenced CDR3 bases are TGTGCCAGCAGCTTAGTTAATCCAGGGGTTGGGGAGACG.

A note on this clone: With the read ending 3 residues before the CDR3 end, the germline J gene is used to fill in that end. This chain uses TRBV2 with TRBJ2-6; D uncertain. The ends were cut back, 2 bases at V and 0 bases at J, with 8 bases in the middle. The CDR3 loop spans 16 amino acids. Germline assignment: CDR1 SNHLY and CDR2 FYNNEI. This chain's CDR3 is CASSEIGLSGANVLTF. The sequenced CDR3 bases are TGTGCCAGCAGTGAAATAGGGCTCTCTGGGGCCAACGTC.

As regards this clone: The read comes to an end 3 residues before the CDR3 does, leaving the germline J gene to fill in the end. The chain has TRBV7-9 and TRBJ2-3, with D unclear. Germline lookup yields CDR1 SEHNR and CDR2 FQNEAQ (reference sequence). The CDR3 length is 15 residues. Trimming took 5 bases from V and 0 from J, leaving 12 bases between them. The CDR3 is CASSPKRHSTDTQYF. The sequenced part of the CDR3 DNA is TGTGCCAGCAGCCCCAAGAGGCATAGCACAGATACG.

Regarding this clone: From the germline J gene comes the end of the CDR3, since the read stops 3 residues before it. The chain has TRBV20-1 and TRBJ1-2; 8 nucleotides agree with TRBD1. Looked up from germline, CDR1 is DFQATT and CDR2 is SNEGSKA (reference sequence). This CDR3 contains 17 residues. The V gene end was trimmed by 6 bases and the J gene end by 7 bases; junction bases not matched to a gene: 22. CDR3 region: CSAPKTGVSFSVSGYTF. The part of the CDR3 DNA that was read is TGCAGTGCCCCTAAGACAGGGGTCAGCTTTTCGGTTTCTGGC.

On this clone itself: The read gets to within 3 residues of the CDR3 end, and the germline J gene fills in the rest. The gene calls are TRBV10-3 and TRBJ2-7; TRBD2 matches 13 bases. The J segment lost 5 bases and the V segment lost 6 bases, leaving 16 bases of the junction unmatched. CDR1 is ENHRY, CDR2 SYGVKD, per germline. The CDR3 sequence is 18 residues long. CDR3 bases read: TGTGCCATCAGCAACCCGGGACTAGCGGGATTAAGCCTCCACGAG. Translating it yields CAISNPGLAGLSLHE. The CDR3 in its entirety is CAISNPGLAGLSLHEQYF.

Comments on this clone: With the read ending 3 residues before the CDR3 end, the germline J gene is used to fill in that end. This chain joins TRBV5-1 and TRBJ2-1, with 7 bases matching TRBD2. The germline V gene encodes CDR1 SGHRS and CDR2 YFSETQ. This CDR3 is built from 15 residues. Trimming took 0 bases from V and 5 from J; bases not matched to a gene: 5. The CDR3 DNA, read in part, is TGCGCCAGCAGCTTGGCATGGGAGGGGCACAATGAG. As protein: CASSLAWEGHNE. The entire CDR3 protein reads CASSLAWEGHNEQFF.

Concerning this clone itself: The read ends 3 residues early relative to the CDR3; the germline J gene fills the gap. This chain links TRBV19 with TRBJ1-1; the D is unclear. Trimming stripped 7 bases from V and 0 bases from J, with 12 bases between. The CDR3 is 14 amino acids. Germline loops: CDR1 LNHDA, CDR2 SQIVND (reference sequence). CDR3 sequence reads: CASKVGQMNTEAFF. CDR3 DNA (partial): TGTGCCAGTAAAGTTGGGCAGATGAACACTGAA.

As regards this clone: Read data end 3 residues before the CDR3 end; the end is taken from the germline J gene. This chain connects TRBV7-7 to TRBJ2-3; 7 bases map to TRBD1. CDR3 size: 15 residues. Germline V lookup: CDR1 SSHAT, CDR2 FNYEAQ (reference sequence). Partial CDR3 DNA: TGTGCCAGCAGCCAATCGACAGGGATCCAAGAGACG. Its translation is CASSQSTGIQET. In full, the CDR3 is CASSQSTGIQETQYF.

As to this clone: Read sequence stops 3 residues before the CDR3 end, and the germline J gene provides the missing end. The genes are TRBV5-6 and TRBJ2-3, with D tentatively TRBD2 (7 bases). Germline loops: CDR1 SGHDT, CDR2 YYEEEE. The CDR3 is made up of 13 amino acids. Trimming took off 5 bases at V and 5 bases at J, with 12 bases between the two ends. The CDR3 reads CASSAGAGDTQYF. Partial CDR3 DNA: TGTGCCAGCAGTGCGGGGGCGGGAGATACG.